This entry lists 24 T cell receptor beta chains sequenced from one sample in a study of cytomegalovirus exposure and HLA in healthy donors. 60 Vbeta and 13 Jbeta primers were used in PCR. Clones were sequenced by immunoSEQ multiplex PCR, and TCRdb holds only the in-frame ones, with some missing. Recorded for this sample: 60,000 to 75,000 clones. Sample: PBMCs. The source of these receptors is a female donor in good health and CMV-seropositive.

This rearrangement joins TRBV29-1 to TRBJ1-1, with 8 bases aligning to TRBD1. J gave up 7 bases and V 6 bases, and 7 bases lay outside the gene matches. CDR1 and CDR2 (germline): SQVTM, ANQGSEA. The CDR3 has 12 residues. CDR3 loop: CSVRGQVVEAFF. Here the CDR3 DNA reads TGCAGCGTGAGGGGACAGGTGGTTGAAGCTTTCTTT. Variable domain in full (rest from reference TRBV29-1 and TRBJ1-1): SAVISQKPSRDICQRGTSLTIQCQVDSQVTMMFWYRQQPGQSLTLIATANQGSEATYESGFVIDKFPISRPNLTFSTLTVSNMSPEDSSIYLCSVRGQVVEAFFGQGTRLTVV.

The CDR3 DNA reads as TGTGCCAGCAGCTTCGGACTGGGGGGAACTGAAGCTTTCTTT. Translated: CASSFGLGGTEAFF. The V call is TRBV7-9, the J call TRBJ1-1; possibly TRBD1 for D (5 bases). The CDR3 contains 14 residues. Trimming shortened V by 3 bases and J by 5 bases, and 13 bases separated the two germline ends. CDR1 and CDR2 from the germline V gene are SEHNR and FQNEAQ (reference sequence).

V and J are TRBV11-2 and TRBJ2-5; D unclear. Trimming removed 3 bases from V and 6 bases from J, with 5 bases in between. There are 11 residues in the CDR3. CDR1 and CDR2 from the germline V gene are SGHAT and FQNNGV. This chain's CDR3 is CASSFRKTQYF. The CDR3, as DNA: TGTGCCAGCAGCTTTAGAAAGACCCAGTACTTC.

The chain is built from TRBV2 and TRBJ1-5; D may be TRBD1 (5 bases). Trimming shortened V by 4 bases and J by 0 bases, and 16 bases separated the two germline ends. Germline assignment: CDR1 SNHLY and CDR2 FYNNEI. This CDR3 spans 17 amino acids. The chain's CDR3 is CASSVRAAGYSNQPQHF. The CDR3 nucleotides are TGTGCCAGCAGTGTTCGGGCGGCAGGGTATAGCAATCAGCCCCAGCATTTT.

This chain uses TRBV29-1 with TRBJ2-3, with a tentative D call TRBD1 (6 bases). The CDR3 loop spans 16 amino acids. In germline, CDR1 is SQVTM, CDR2 ANQGSEA. Trimming cost V 0 bases and J 7 bases, with 20 bases left between them. CDR3 in amino acids: CSVEDMSGTSVYTQYF. CDR3 nucleotide sequence: TGCAGCGTTGAAGATATGTCAGGGACATCGGTGTATACGCAGTATTTT.

V is TRBV9 and J is TRBJ2-3; 8 nucleotides agree with TRBD2. The CDR3 consists of 16 residues. Germline CDR1 is SGDLS and CDR2 is YYNGEE. The V gene end was trimmed by 0 bases and the J gene end by 5 bases; junction bases not matched to a gene: 8. The CDR3 DNA follows: TGTGCCAGCAGCGTAGCCCAGCGGGAGATCATAGATACGCAGTATTTT. It codes for CASSVAQREIIDTQYF. The variable domain in full, completed from reference TRBV9 and TRBJ2-3, reads DSGVTQTPKHLITATGQRVTLRCSPRSGDLSVYWYQQSLDQGLQFLIQYYNGEERAKGNILERFSAQQFPDLHSELNLSSLELGDSALYFCASSVAQREIIDTQYFGPGTRLTVL.

V is TRBV7-9 and J is TRBJ1-1; TRBD1 matches at 7 bases. V lost 1 base to trimming and J lost 4 bases; unmatched junction nucleotides: 3. This CDR3 region has 14 residues. The germline V gene has CDR1 SEHNR and CDR2 FQNEAQ (reference sequence). The DNA of the CDR3 is TGTGCCAGCAGCTTAGAGGCAGGGGGCACTGAAGCTTTCTTT. Translated: CASSLEAGGTEAFF.

The chain recombines TRBV6-5 with TRBJ1-4; 7 positions agree with TRBD1. Germline CDR1 MNHEY, CDR2 SVGAGI. V lost 6 bases and J lost 7; bases outside the gene matches: 8. The CDR3 runs 14 residues. The CDR3 sequence: CASSPTGDAEKLFF. CDR3 DNA sequence: TGTGCCAGCAGCCCCACAGGGGATGCTGAAAAACTGTTTTTT.

The chain is built from TRBV7-3 and TRBJ1-6; weak D call: TRBD1 (5 bases). The V gene's germline CDR1 is SGHTA and CDR2 FQGTGA. V lost 5 bases and J 8 bases, leaving 10 bases between the germline ends. This CDR3 is 13 amino acids long. In DNA form, the CDR3 reads TGTGCCAGCAGCAGGACACGTGATTCACCCCTCCACTTT. Translation: CASSRTRDSPLHF.

This sequence joins TRBV2 and TRBJ2-7; 8 bases agree with TRBD1. Germline V CDR1 and CDR2: SNHLY, FYNNEI. V lost 5 bases, J lost 5 bases, and 5 bases stayed unmatched. The CDR3 has 13 amino acids. For the CDR3, the DNA is TGTGCCAGCAGTAAGCAGGGGGCCCACGAGCAGTACTTC. Its protein product is CASSKQGAHEQYF.

V gene TRBV6-6 combines with J gene TRBJ2-3; possible D gene TRBD2, 7 bases. The germline CDR1 and CDR2 sequences are MNHNY and SVGAGI (reference sequence). The ends were cut back, 8 bases at V and 6 bases at J, with 15 bases in the middle. The CDR3 consists of 13 residues. DNA of the CDR3: TGTGCCAGCGGTGGGGGGGGCGAGGATACGCAGTATTTT. Translating gives CASGGGGEDTQYF.

The chain combines TRBV5-1 with TRBJ2-7; TRBD1 might be the D (6 bases). Deletions cut 5 bases from V and 3 bases from J, with 18 bases between. The CDR3 spans 15 residues. The germline CDR1 and CDR2 sequences are SGHRS and YFSETQ. CDR3 region: CASRVQSQGFYEQYF. The CDR3 nucleotides are TGCGCCAGCAGAGTGCAGTCCCAGGGGTTCTACGAGCAGTACTTC.

This chain joins TRBV9 and TRBJ2-1, with D unclear. CDR1 is SGDLS, CDR2 YYNGEE, per germline. The CDR3 contains 15 residues. Trimming shortened V by 1 base and J by 4 bases, and 12 bases separated the two germline ends. As DNA, the CDR3 is TGTGCCAGCAGCGTATCGCGACTGCTATACAATGAGCAGTTCTTC. Translating it yields CASSVSRLLYNEQFF.

The genes are TRBV28 and TRBJ1-1; the match to TRBD1 covers 10 bases. This CDR3 is 17 amino acids long. The germline V gene has CDR1 MDHEN and CDR2 SYDVKM. The J segment lost 1 base and the V segment lost 2 bases, leaving 7 bases of the junction unmatched. The DNA of the CDR3 is TGTGCCAGCAGTTTAATTGACAGGGGGCTGTGGAACACTGAAGCTTTCTTT. Its translation: CASSLIDRGLWNTEAFF.

The gene calls are TRBV18 and TRBJ2-7, with 10 bases that match TRBD1. The CDR3 length is 14 residues. CDR1 is KGHSH, CDR2 LQKENI, per germline. After removal of 2 bases from V and 6 bases from J, the junction contained 4 bases not matched to a gene. The CDR3 nucleotides are TGTGCCAGCTCACCAAGGGACAGGGGCCGCGAGCAGTACTTC. Its protein is CASSPRDRGREQYF.

This chain links TRBV6-1 with TRBJ1-1; the match to TRBD1 covers 7 bases. The CDR3 contains 13 residues. Germline CDR1 is MNHNS and CDR2 is SASEGT. J lost 4 bases, V lost 10 bases, and 9 bases had no gene match. CDR3 amino acids: CAIQGNLLTEAFF. CDR3 nucleotides: TGTGCCATACAGGGGAATCTCCTCACTGAAGCTTTCTTT.

The chain joins TRBV19 to TRBJ1-4; 10 bases are a match to TRBD1. V was clipped by 7 bases and J by 10 bases; unmatched bases: 3. The CDR3 is made up of 12 amino acids. Germline V gene lookup returns CDR1 LNHDA and CDR2 SQIVND (reference sequence). The CDR3 DNA reads TGTGCCAGTACAGGACAGGGGGGAAAACTGTTTTTT. Its translation: CASTGQGGKLFF.

This chain links TRBV19 with TRBJ1-5; D remains unclear. V was shortened by 0 bases and J by 9 bases, with 15 bases between the two germline ends. Per germline, CDR1 LNHDA and CDR2 SQIVND (reference sequence). CDR3 length equals 15 residues. The CDR3 DNA reads TGTGCCAGTAGTATAGAGAAGGCGGGGTTGCGGCCCCAGCATTTT. Its translation is CASSIEKAGLRPQHF.

The rearrangement joins TRBV12-5 to TRBJ1-1, with 9 bases aligning to TRBD1. This CDR3 has 14 residues. Per the germline V gene, CDR1 is LGHNT and CDR2 is FRNRAP. J gave up 7 bases and V 6 bases, and 9 bases lay outside the gene matches. The CDR3 loop is CASGKGDRENEAFF. In nucleotides, the CDR3 is TGTGCTAGTGGCAAAGGGGACAGGGAGAATGAAGCTTTCTTT.

This sequence joins TRBV10-3 and TRBJ2-7; TRBD1 aligns across 8 bases. The junction had 7 bases not matched to a gene; V was cut back by 6 bases and J by 0 bases. This CDR3 comprises 15 residues. Germline V gene sequence: CDR1 ENHRY, CDR2 SYGVKD. For the CDR3, the DNA is TGTGCCATCAGCGCCCGGGACAGGACCTCCTACGAGCAGTACTTC. Protein: CAISARDRTSYEQYF.

This sequence joins TRBV29-1 and TRBJ1-1, with 8 nucleotides matching TRBD1. The V gene end was trimmed by 6 bases and the J gene end by 2 bases; junction bases not matched to a gene: 5. The germline V gene encodes CDR1 SQVTM and CDR2 ANQGSEA. The CDR3 is made up of 13 amino acids. CDR3 sequence (DNA): TGCAGCGTGCAGGGGGCGCTTAACACTGAAGCTTTCTTT. It yields the protein CSVQGALNTEAFF.

The gene calls are TRBV4-1 and TRBJ2-3, with 7 bases that match TRBD2. CDR3 length: 14 amino acids. The V segment lost 1 base and the J segment 9 bases; nucleotides outside the gene matches: 7. CDR1 is MGHRA, CDR2 YSYEKL, per germline. CDR3 sequence reads: CASSQARGYATQYF. The CDR3 region has the DNA TGCGCCAGCAGCCAAGCGCGGGGGTACGCGACGCAGTATTTT.

The chain uses TRBV5-5 and TRBJ1-1, with 8 nucleotides matching TRBD1. Trimming cost V 4 bases and J 4 bases; bases outside gene matches: 9. This CDR3 contains 15 residues. Germline V gene sequence: CDR1 SGHKS, CDR2 YYEKEE (reference sequence). Written as DNA, the CDR3 is TGTGCCAGCAGCGCGATGACAGGGGTGGTCACTGAAGCTTTCTTT. Translating it yields CASSAMTGVVTEAFF.

The V gene is TRBV5-4, the J gene TRBJ1-2; 8 bases line up with TRBD1. The V gene's germline CDR1 is SGHNT and CDR2 YYREEE (reference sequence). The CDR3 runs 15 residues. V lost 4 bases to trimming and J lost 7 bases; unmatched junction nucleotides: 12. CDR3 in DNA: TGTGCCAGCAGCACATGGGACAGGCGAAATTCTGGCTACACCTTC. Encoded protein: CASSTWDRRNSGYTF.